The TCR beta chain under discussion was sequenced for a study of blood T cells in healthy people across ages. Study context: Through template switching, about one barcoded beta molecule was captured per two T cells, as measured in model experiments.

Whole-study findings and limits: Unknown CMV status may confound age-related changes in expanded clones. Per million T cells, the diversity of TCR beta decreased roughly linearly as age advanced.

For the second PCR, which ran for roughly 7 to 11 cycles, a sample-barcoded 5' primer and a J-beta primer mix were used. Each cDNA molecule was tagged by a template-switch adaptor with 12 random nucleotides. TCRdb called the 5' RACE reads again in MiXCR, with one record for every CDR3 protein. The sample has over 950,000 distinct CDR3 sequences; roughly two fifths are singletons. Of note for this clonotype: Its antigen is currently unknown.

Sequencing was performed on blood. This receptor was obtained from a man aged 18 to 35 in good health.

CDR3 sequence reads: CASSHRQGVSYTF. The CDR3 DNA is TGTGCCAGCAGCCATAGACAGGGTGTCAGCTACACCTTC. The chain carries TRBV7-9 and TRBJ1-2; 7 bases fit TRBD1. The CDR3 runs 13 residues. The V gene's germline CDR1 is SEHNR and CDR2 FQNEAQ (reference sequence). The J segment lost 9 bases and the V segment lost 5 bases, leaving 9 bases of the junction unmatched.